This T cell receptor beta chain was documented in a study of T cells in Graves' hyperthyroidism and ophthalmopathy (dated by TCRdb to the late 2010s). About the full investigation: Peripheral blood was collected at initial diagnosis, before any treatment. In roughly six Graves' hyperthyroidism patients, the study also compared T-cell repertoires from thyroid tissue with T-cell repertoires from blood. The paper reports TCR Vbeta CDR3 sequencing of 140 or so peripheral blood samples: around 41 ophthalmopathy, roughly 74 hyperthyroidism and around 17 progressor patients. The approximately 100 discovery patients were randomly divided into training and test sets at a 7:3 ratio. Following sampling, methimazole starting at 30 mg daily was given to hyperthyroidism patients, and high-dose intravenous methylprednisolone was given to ophthalmopathy patients. Whether ophthalmopathy could be predicted prospectively was tested in an independent validation cohort made up of approximately 19 hyperthyroidism patients plus 17 patients who later progressed to ophthalmopathy. TCR V-J signatures able to tell the groups apart were searched for in a discovery cohort of 95 to 100 patients, of whom more than 40 had Graves' ophthalmopathy and roughly 59 had stable Graves' hyperthyroidism.

Amplification of TCR beta CDR3 regions was carried out from RNA transcripts. The first round of RT-PCR for the TCR CDR3 was performed with the HTBI primer set and the Qiagen OneStep RT-PCR kit. A second multiplex PCR round built the libraries, followed by size selection and purification. The libraries were sequenced on an Illumina HiSeq2000 using paired-end 100 bp reads. For the original study's pipeline: Raw data were processed with SOAPnuke, discarding reads with adapters, uncalled bases, mean Phred below 15, or no exact constant-primer or identifier match. COPE v1.2.5 was used to merge high-quality paired reads, and clonotypes were defined as unique nucleotide sequences. Clonotypes were aligned to IMGT TRBV, TRBD and TRBJ reference segments using MiTCR v1.1. Analysis was restricted to V-J combinations with a frequency above 0.0001, which covered 99% to 99.2% of repertoires. The TCS score was defined as the ratio of F50 (clonal expansion) to E x V (chaos), calculated using BLOSUM62-based TCRdist between CDR3 peptides within each V-J. Welch's t-statistics and random forest reduced fewer than 550 V-J features to 13, which were used in a naive Bayes classifier (R e1071). The public reads were reprocessed in TCRdb via fastp at Q25 and MiXCR, keeping in-frame beta chains. Rows merge per CDR3 protein into single entries with the most common DNA and genes. For this entry, the V and J calls and clone size follow TCRdb and not the study's own pipeline. Present in this sample are roughly 400,000 distinct CDR3 sequences, around an eighth of which were seen just once. The ten largest clones represent approximately 29% of the sample.

This clonotype showed up just a few times. The clone's antigen remains unknown. No much larger clonotype is one base removed from it; base qualities were not supplied. The CDR3 contains 16 residues, cysteine and phenylalanine counted. Left in the record is the CDR3 DNA by itself, 48 bases read in frame from the first base. V trim: 3 bases; J trim: 7 bases; unmatched bases: 8. CDR1 and CDR2 (MGHDK, SYGVNS) derive from the germline V gene. Study-wide findings and limitations: No statistical method was used to set the sample size in advance, and investigators knew the group allocation. Most expanded thyroid clonotypes (frequency above 0.001) were also detected in blood, suggesting blood repertoires may reflect thyroid immune responses. A 13 V-J signature model separated ophthalmopathy from stable hyperthyroidism, with around 91% sensitivity and 81.08% specificity in cross-validation and 80%/75% in testing. During validation, the model predicted progression to ophthalmopathy a median of approximately six months ahead of onset, with 70.59% sensitivity and 72.22% specificity.

Moderately to severely active disease, a Clinical Activity Score of at least 3, a NOSPECS grade of at least 4, and a duration under 3 months were present in ophthalmopathy patients. Exclusion was applied to patients with uncontrolled infections, other autoimmune diseases, pregnancy or lactation. Diagnoses relied on clinical symptoms, serum thyroxine and TRAb, thyroid ultrasound and orbital computed tomography. PBMCs were isolated from more than 8 ml of fresh peripheral blood by Ficoll-Paque density gradient centrifugation. Trizol reagent was used to extract total RNA, and RNA quality was then checked on an Agilent 2100 Bioanalyzer.

Rearrangement joined TRBV25-1 to TRBJ1-4, and TRBD1 aligns with 10 junction nucleotides. The specimen was blood. The clonotype originates from a man aged 45-65 years with Graves' ophthalmopathy. The bases are TGTGCCAGCAGTGACCCGGTCTGGACAGGGGGTGAAAAACTGTTTTTT. Its product reads: CASSDPVWTGGEKLFF.